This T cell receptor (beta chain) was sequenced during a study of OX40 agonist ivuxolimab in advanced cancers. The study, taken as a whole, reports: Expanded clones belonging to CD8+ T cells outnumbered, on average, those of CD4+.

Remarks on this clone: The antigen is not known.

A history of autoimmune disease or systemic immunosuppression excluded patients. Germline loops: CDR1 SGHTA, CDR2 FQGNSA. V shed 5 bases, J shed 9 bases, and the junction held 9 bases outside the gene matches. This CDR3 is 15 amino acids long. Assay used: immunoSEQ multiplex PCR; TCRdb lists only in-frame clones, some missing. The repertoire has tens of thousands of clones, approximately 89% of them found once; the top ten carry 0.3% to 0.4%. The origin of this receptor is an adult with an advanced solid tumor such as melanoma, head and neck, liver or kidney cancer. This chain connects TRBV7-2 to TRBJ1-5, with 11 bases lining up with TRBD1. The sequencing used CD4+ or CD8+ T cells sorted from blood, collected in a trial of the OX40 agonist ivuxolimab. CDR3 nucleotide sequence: TGTGCCAGCAGCCCCCGGGACAGGGGGGCAAGGCCCCAGCATTTT. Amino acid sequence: CASSPRDRGARPQHF.